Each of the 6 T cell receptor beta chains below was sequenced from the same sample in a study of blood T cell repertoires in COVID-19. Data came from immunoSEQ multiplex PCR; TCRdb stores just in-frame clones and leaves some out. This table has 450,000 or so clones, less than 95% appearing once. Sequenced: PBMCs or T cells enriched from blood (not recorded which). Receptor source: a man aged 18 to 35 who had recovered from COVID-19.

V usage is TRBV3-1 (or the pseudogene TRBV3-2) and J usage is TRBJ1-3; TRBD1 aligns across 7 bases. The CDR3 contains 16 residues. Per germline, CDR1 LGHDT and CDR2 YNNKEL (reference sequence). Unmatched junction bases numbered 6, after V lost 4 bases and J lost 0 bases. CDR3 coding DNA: TGTGCCAGCAGCCGACAGGGAGCCCGCTCTGGAAACACCATATATTTT. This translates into CASSRQGARSGNTIYF.

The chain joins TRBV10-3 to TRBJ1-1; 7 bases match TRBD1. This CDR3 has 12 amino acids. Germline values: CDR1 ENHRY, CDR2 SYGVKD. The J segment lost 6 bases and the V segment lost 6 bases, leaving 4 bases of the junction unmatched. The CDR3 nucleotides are TGTGCCATCAGCTTACAGGGGTCTGAAGCTTTCTTT. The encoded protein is CAISLQGSEAFF.

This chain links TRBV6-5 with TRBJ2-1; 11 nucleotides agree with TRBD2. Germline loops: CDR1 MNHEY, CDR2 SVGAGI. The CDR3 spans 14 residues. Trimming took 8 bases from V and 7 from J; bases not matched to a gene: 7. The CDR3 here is CASFPSGRRNEQFF. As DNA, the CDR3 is TGTGCCAGCTTCCCTAGCGGGAGGAGAAATGAGCAGTTCTTC.

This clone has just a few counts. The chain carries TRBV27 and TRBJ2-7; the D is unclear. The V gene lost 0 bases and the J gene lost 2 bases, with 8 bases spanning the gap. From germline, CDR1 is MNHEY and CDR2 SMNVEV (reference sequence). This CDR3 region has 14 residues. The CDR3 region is CASSLSPLTYEQYF. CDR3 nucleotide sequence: TGTGCCAGCAGTTTATCGCCACTAACCTACGAGCAGTACTTC.

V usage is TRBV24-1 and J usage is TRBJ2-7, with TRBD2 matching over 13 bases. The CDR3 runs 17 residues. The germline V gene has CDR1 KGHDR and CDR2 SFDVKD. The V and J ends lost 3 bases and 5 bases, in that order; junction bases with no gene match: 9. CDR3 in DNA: TGTGCCACCAGTGATCCCTGGACTAGCGGGAGCCGTGACGAGCAGTACTTC. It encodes CATSDPWTSGSRDEQYF.

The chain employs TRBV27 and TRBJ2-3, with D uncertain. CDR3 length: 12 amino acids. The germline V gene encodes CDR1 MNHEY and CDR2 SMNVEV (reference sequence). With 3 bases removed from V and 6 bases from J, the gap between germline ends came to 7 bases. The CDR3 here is CASSLSQDTQYF. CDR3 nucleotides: TGTGCCAGCAGTTTGTCTCAGGATACGCAGTATTTT.